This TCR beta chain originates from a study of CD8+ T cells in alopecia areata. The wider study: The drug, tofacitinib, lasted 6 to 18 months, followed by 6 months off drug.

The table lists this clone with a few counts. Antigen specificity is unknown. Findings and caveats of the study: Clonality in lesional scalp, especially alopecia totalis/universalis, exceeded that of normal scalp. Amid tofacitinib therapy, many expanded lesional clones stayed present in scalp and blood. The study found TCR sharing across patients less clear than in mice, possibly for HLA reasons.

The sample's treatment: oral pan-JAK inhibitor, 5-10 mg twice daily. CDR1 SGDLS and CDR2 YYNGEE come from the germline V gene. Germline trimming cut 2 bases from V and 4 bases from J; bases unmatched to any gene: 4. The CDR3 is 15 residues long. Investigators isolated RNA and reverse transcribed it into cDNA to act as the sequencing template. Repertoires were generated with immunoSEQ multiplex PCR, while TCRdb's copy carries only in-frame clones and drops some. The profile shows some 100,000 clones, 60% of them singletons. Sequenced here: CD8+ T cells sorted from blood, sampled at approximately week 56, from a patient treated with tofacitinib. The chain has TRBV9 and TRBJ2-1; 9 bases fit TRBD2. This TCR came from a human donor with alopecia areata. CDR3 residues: CASSVSGLAYNEQFF. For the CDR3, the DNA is TGTGCCAGCAGCGTCTCGGGACTAGCTTACAATGAGCAGTTCTTC.